The 10 T cell receptor beta chains listed next were all sequenced from one sample in a study of cytomegalovirus exposure and HLA in healthy donors. The PCR employed 60 Vbeta primers together with 13 Jbeta primers. TCRdb keeps only in-frame clones here, not all; method: immunoSEQ multiplex PCR. The repertoire holds under 200,000 clones, around four fifths seen once, with about 1.3% in the top ten. The sequenced sample consisted of PBMCs. Every receptor here comes from a man aged 30 to 39 in good health and CMV-seronegative.

The CDR3 DNA is TGTGCCAGCAGCGTTGGACTGAGCGGCGGCTACACCTTC. Translation: CASSVGLSGGYTF. The chain joins TRBV5-6 to TRBJ1-2; no definite D call. The CDR3 contains 13 residues. The germline CDR1 and CDR2 sequences are SGHDT and YYEEEE. V shed 4 bases and J shed 8 bases, with 15 bases lying between them.

This chain connects TRBV11-3 to TRBJ2-7; TRBD1 is a possible D gene (6 bases). V gave up 4 bases and J gave up 3 bases, with 10 bases separating them. Germline CDR1 and CDR2: SGHNT and YENEEA. The CDR3 sequence is 13 residues long. CDR3 sequence: CASSSTGYYEQYF. The CDR3 DNA follows: TGTGCCAGCAGCTCAACAGGGTACTACGAGCAGTACTTC.

This clone was detected once. The chain links TRBV4-3 to TRBJ2-3, with D tentatively TRBD2 (6 bases). The CDR3 runs 16 residues. Germline V gives CDR1 LGHNA, CDR2 YSLEER. Trimming pared 4 bases from V and 6 bases from J, leaving 20 bases between. The CDR3 DNA is TGCGCCAGCAGCCCTCAGGAGACCCCGCGGGGTGATACGCAGTATTTT. Encoded protein: CASSPQETPRGDTQYF.

V and J are TRBV11-2 and TRBJ2-3, with D perhaps matching TRBD2 (6 bases). Trimming stripped 1 base from V and 0 bases from J, with 14 bases between. There are 17 residues in the CDR3. Per the germline V gene, CDR1 is SGHAT and CDR2 is FQNNGV. This chain's CDR3 is CASSLGSVGTSTDTQYF. In nucleotides, the CDR3 is TGTGCCAGCAGCTTAGGATCGGTAGGGACTAGCACAGATACGCAGTATTTT.

This clone is a singleton in its sample. The chain has TRBV5-6 and TRBJ1-6, with 9 bases lining up with TRBD1. The CDR3 contains 17 residues. Germline-derived CDR1 and CDR2 are SGHDT and YYEEEE. After removal of 1 base from V and 7 bases from J, the junction contained 9 bases not matched to a gene. The CDR3 DNA reads TGTGCCAGCAGCTTGTACGTGGGACAGGGAAACAATTCACCCCTCCACTTT. Translating it yields CASSLYVGQGNNSPLHF.

This clone was seen a few times. The V call is TRBV6-6, the J call TRBJ2-7; TRBD1 matches 7 bases. The CDR3 has 14 amino acids. V trimming: 5 bases; J trimming: 3 bases; junction bases outside the gene matches: 7. The V gene's germline CDR1 is MNHNY and CDR2 SVGAGI (reference sequence). DNA for the CDR3: TGTGCCAGCAGTCATCGGGACAGCCTCTACGAGCAGTACTTC. This sequence encodes CASSHRDSLYEQYF.

The J gene is TRBJ2-1, the V gene TRBV30; maybe TRBD1 (6 bases). Trimming took 2 bases from V and 8 from J, leaving 16 bases between them. The CDR3 spans 14 residues. Per germline, CDR1 GTSNPN and CDR2 SVGIG (reference sequence). CDR3 sequence: CAWSLRDNSYEQFF. The CDR3 coding sequence is TGTGCCTGGAGTCTCCGGGACAACTCATATGAGCAGTTCTTC.

The chain combines TRBV6-4 with TRBJ1-2; 7 bases match TRBD1. Germline-derived CDR1 and CDR2 are MRHNA and SNTAGT. V lost 4 bases, J lost 5 bases, and 10 bases stayed unmatched. The CDR3 is 15 amino acids. The chain's CDR3 is CASSATGAVGYGYTF. The CDR3, as DNA: TGTGCCAGCAGTGCCACAGGGGCGGTGGGATATGGCTACACCTTC.

The chain employs TRBV7-2 and TRBJ2-2; 7 positions match TRBD1. Per the germline V gene, CDR1 is SGHTA and CDR2 is FQGNSA. The CDR3 totals 12 residues. The J segment lost 12 bases and the V segment lost 5 bases, leaving 6 bases of the junction unmatched. The CDR3, as DNA: TGTGCCAGCAGCCAAACAGGGGTTAAGCTGTTTTTT. Protein sequence: CASSQTGVKLFF.

V and J are TRBV19 and TRBJ2-5; D is possibly TRBD2 (6 bases). CDR1 LNHDA and CDR2 SQIVND come from the germline V gene (reference sequence). The germline V and J ends were trimmed by 3 bases and 1 base, with 9 bases remaining between them. There are 14 residues in the CDR3. The CDR3 is CASSIGLTQETQYF. The CDR3 bases are TGTGCCAGTAGTATTGGACTAACCCAAGAGACCCAGTACTTC.